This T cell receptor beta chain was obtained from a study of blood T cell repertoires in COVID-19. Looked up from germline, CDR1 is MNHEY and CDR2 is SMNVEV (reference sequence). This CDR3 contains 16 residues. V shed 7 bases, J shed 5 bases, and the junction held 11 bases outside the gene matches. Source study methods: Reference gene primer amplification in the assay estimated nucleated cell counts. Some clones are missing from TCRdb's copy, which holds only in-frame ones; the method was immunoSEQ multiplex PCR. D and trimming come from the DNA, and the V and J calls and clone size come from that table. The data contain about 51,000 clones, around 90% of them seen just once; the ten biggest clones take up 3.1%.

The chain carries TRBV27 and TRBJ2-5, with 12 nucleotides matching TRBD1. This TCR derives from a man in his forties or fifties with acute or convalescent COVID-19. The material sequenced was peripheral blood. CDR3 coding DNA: TGTGCCAGCACCCCTGGTGGGACAGGGGGCGGGGAGACCCAGTACTTC. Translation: CASTPGGTGGGETQYF.